Sequencing of this T cell receptor (beta chain) was carried out in a study of shared clonotypes between healthy human individuals. Using 200 ng DNA, tens of thousands of T cell genomes, the sorted-subset replicate PCRs were run. The repertoire was sequenced with immunoSEQ multiplex PCR; TCRdb's copy has only in-frame clones and lacks some. The data show over a million clones, under 80% seen once. CDR3 size: 14 residues. Germline V gives CDR1 SGHKS, CDR2 YYEKEE (reference sequence). Trimming shortened V by 4 bases and J by 10 bases, and 18 bases separated the two germline ends. This TCR came from a man between 18 and 35 years old in good health. The chain uses TRBV5-5 and TRBJ2-1; a weak D match, TRBD2 (6 bases). The material sequenced was memory CD4+ T cells sorted from blood. Subset described: CD45RA-negative fraction. CDR3 in amino acids: CASSLGTGPTEQFF. CDR3 bases: TGTGCCAGCAGCCTCGGGACTGGCCCCACGGAGCAGTTCTTC.